These T cell receptor beta chains were read from a single sample in a study of T cells in localized non-small cell lung cancer. The assay was immunoSEQ multiplex PCR, and TCRdb's table has in-frame clones only and misses some. The data contain tens of thousands of clones, 85% to 90% of them singletons. The sequencing used peripheral blood, collected before any cancer treatment. The receptors were sampled from a woman between 35 and 75 years old with stage I lung adenocarcinoma. Each CDR3 is given with its conserved first and last residue. Fields, in order: J gene, V gene, D gene, clone size, CDR3 protein, CDR3 DNA. D genes are given only for firm matches. Clone size is not always given. Where it is, it says once, few, many or a class for expanded clones.

J: TRBJ1-5
V: TRBV5-1
D: .
size: .
CDR3: CASSLEGYSNQPQHF
DNA: TGCGCCAGCAGCTTGGAAGGGTATAGCAATCAGCCCCAGCATTTT

J: TRBJ2-7
V: TRBV30
D: TRBD1
size: .
CDR3: CAWSGDSRRRGEQYF
DNA: TGTGCCTGGAGTGGGGACAGCCGGAGACGGGGCGAGCAGTACTTC

J: TRBJ1-2
V: TRBV6-6
D: TRBD1
size: .
CDR3: CASTPRDRSNYGYTF
DNA: TGTGCCAGCACTCCACGGGACAGGAGCAACTATGGCTACACCTTC

J: TRBJ1-1
V: TRBV7-6
D: .
size: .
CDR3: CASSLQGFTEAFF
DNA: TGTGCCAGCAGCTTACAGGGGTTCACTGAAGCTTTCTTT

J: TRBJ2-7
V: TRBV9
D: .
size: .
CDR3: CASSVADNYEQYF
DNA: TGTGCCAGCAGCGTGGCGGACAATTACGAGCAGTACTTC

J: TRBJ1-6
V: TRBV6-5
D: TRBD1
size: once
CDR3: CASRRPGGDNSPLHF
DNA: TGTGCCAGCAGACGGCCAGGGGGCGATAATTCACCCCTCCACTTT

J: TRBJ2-1
V: TRBV14
D: TRBD2
size: .
CDR3: CASSPQFLAGGPSVYNEQFF
DNA: TGTGCCAGCAGCCCGCAGTTCCTAGCGGGGGGGCCTAGTGTGTACAATGAGCAGTTCTTC

J: TRBJ2-3
V: TRBV19
D: TRBD2
size: .
CDR3: CASKGGGAGTQYF
DNA: TGTGCCAGTAAGGGCGGGGGGGCAGGTACGCAGTATTTT

J: TRBJ2-3
V: TRBV30
D: .
size: .
CDR3: CAWSMGTSTDTQYF
DNA: TGTGCCTGGAGCATGGGAACTAGCACAGATACGCAGTATTTT

J: TRBJ1-5
V: TRBV7-9
D: .
size: .
CDR3: CASSFAGTGNQPQHF
DNA: TGTGCCAGCAGCTTTGCCGGGACGGGCAATCAGCCCCAGCATTTT

J: TRBJ1-6
V: TRBV4-3
D: .
size: .
CDR3: CASSTGHGINSPLHF
DNA: TGCGCCAGCAGCACTGGACATGGGATTAATTCACCCCTCCACTTT

J: TRBJ2-7
V: TRBV6-5
D: .
size: .
CDR3: CASSLDGYEQYF
DNA: TGTGCCAGCAGTTTAGACGGTTACGAGCAGTACTTC

J: TRBJ1-2
V: TRBV19
D: .
size: .
CDR3: CASSIADGYTF
DNA: TGTGCCAGTAGTATCGCTGATGGCTACACCTTC

J: TRBJ1-1
V: TRBV28
D: .
size: .
CDR3: CASFTGLTEAFF
DNA: TGTGCCAGCTTTACAGGGCTCACTGAAGCTTTCTTT

J: TRBJ1-5
V: TRBV7-9
D: .
size: .
CDR3: CASSLGPWEPQHF
DNA: TGTGCCAGCAGCTTAGGGCCCTGGGAGCCCCAGCATTTT

J: TRBJ2-3
V: TRBV7-9
D: .
size: .
CDR3: CASSPTRQQSTDTQYF
DNA: TGTGCCAGCAGCCCCACCCGACAGCAGAGCACAGATACGCAGTATTTT

J: TRBJ2-2
V: TRBV12-5
D: TRBD1
size: .
CDR3: CASGSYRGSGELFF
DNA: TGTGCTAGTGGCTCGTACAGGGGGTCCGGGGAGCTGTTTTTT

J: TRBJ1-1
V: TRBV2
D: .
size: .
CDR3: CASSELEGFGAFF
DNA: TGTGCCAGCAGTGAATTGGAAGGGTTTGGAGCTTTCTTT

J: TRBJ1-2
V: TRBV11-3
D: .
size: .
CDR3: CASSLDRSTPYTF
DNA: TGTGCCAGCAGCTTAGACAGGTCCACACCTTACACCTTC

J: TRBJ2-7
V: TRBV5-6
D: TRBD2
size: once
CDR3: CASSPDGGDPYEQYF
DNA: TGTGCCAGCAGCCCCGACGGGGGGGATCCCTACGAGCAGTACTTC

J: TRBJ2-2
V: TRBV5-1
D: .
size: once
CDR3: CASSQNPGYTGELFF
DNA: TGCGCCAGCAGCCAGAACCCAGGGTACACCGGGGAGCTGTTTTTT

J: TRBJ2-3
V: TRBV11-3
D: TRBD1
size: once
CDR3: CASSLDLRDRESDTQYF
DNA: TGTGCCAGCAGCTTAGATTTACGGGACAGGGAATCAGATACGCAGTATTTT

J: TRBJ2-3
V: TRBV7-2
D: TRBD2
size: .
CDR3: CASSLALAGGIDTQYF
DNA: TGTGCCAGCAGCTTAGCTCTAGCGGGGGGTATAGATACGCAGTATTTT

J: TRBJ2-1
V: TRBV4-1
D: TRBD2
size: once
CDR3: CASSQEGSGVVYNEQFF
DNA: TGCGCCAGCAGCCAAGAGGGAAGCGGGGTGGTCTACAATGAGCAGTTCTTC

J: TRBJ2-7
V: TRBV6-6
D: TRBD1
size: .
CDR3: CASSPQRDRAYEQYF
DNA: TGTGCCAGCAGTCCTCAACGGGACAGGGCCTACGAGCAGTACTTC

J: TRBJ2-7
V: TRBV2
D: TRBD1
size: .
CDR3: CASRVQGTGGYEQYF
DNA: TGTGCCAGCAGGGTACAAGGGACAGGGGGGTACGAGCAGTACTTC

J: TRBJ2-1
V: TRBV7-7
D: .
size: .
CDR3: CASSLDGTGDEQFF
DNA: TGTGCCAGCAGCTTAGATGGCACAGGCGATGAGCAGTTCTTC

J: TRBJ2-7
V: TRBV5-1
D: .
size: .
CDR3: CASSIGANYEQYF
DNA: TGCGCCAGCAGCATTGGAGCTAACTACGAGCAGTACTTC

J: TRBJ2-3
V: TRBV4-3
D: .
size: .
CDR3: CASSQKLEADTQYF
DNA: TGCGCCAGCAGCCAAAAACTGGAAGCAGATACGCAGTATTTT

J: TRBJ2-7
V: TRBV10-3
D: .
size: .
CDR3: CAISGTDTYEQYF
DNA: TGTGCCATCAGTGGGACAGATACCTACGAGCAGTACTTC

J: TRBJ2-1
V: TRBV13
D: TRBD2
size: .
CDR3: CASSLTTSGGYNEQFF
DNA: TGTGCCAGCAGCCTGACGACTAGCGGGGGATACAATGAGCAGTTCTTC

J: TRBJ2-5
V: TRBV5-1
D: .
size: .
CDR3: CASSPNQETQYF
DNA: TGCGCCAGCAGCCCTAACCAAGAGACCCAGTACTTC

J: TRBJ2-5
V: TRBV7-2
D: TRBD1
size: .
CDR3: CASSRDRRETQYF
DNA: TGTGCCAGCAGCCGGGACAGGAGGGAGACCCAGTACTTC

J: TRBJ1-4
V: TRBV5-4
D: .
size: .
CDR3: CASSLGRAGEKLFF
DNA: TGTGCCAGCAGCTTGGGCCGGGCTGGGGAAAAACTGTTTTTT

J: TRBJ1-2
V: TRBV2
D: .
size: .
CDR3: CASTQLIYGYTF
DNA: TGTGCCAGCACCCAACTCATCTATGGCTACACCTTC

J: TRBJ1-6
V: TRBV7-8
D: .
size: few
CDR3: CASSLPNSPLHF
DNA: TGTGCCAGCAGCTTACCTAATTCACCCCTCCACTTT

J: TRBJ2-7
V: TRBV2
D: .
size: .
CDR3: CASSEAQYLSSYEQYF
DNA: TGTGCCAGCAGTGAAGCACAGTATCTGAGCTCCTACGAGCAGTACTTC

J: TRBJ2-3
V: TRBV7-2
D: TRBD2
size: few
CDR3: CASSYSGGADTQYF
DNA: TGTGCCAGCAGCTATAGCGGGGGGGCAGATACGCAGTATTTT

J: TRBJ1-6
V: TRBV27
D: .
size: .
CDR3: CASSFIQGNSPLHF
DNA: TGTGCCAGCAGTTTCATACAGGGTAATTCACCCCTCCACTTT

J: TRBJ1-1
V: TRBV7-3
D: TRBD1
size: .
CDR3: CASSRPGQGGTEAFF
DNA: TGTGCCAGCAGCCGACCGGGACAGGGAGGCACTGAAGCTTTCTTT

J: TRBJ2-2
V: TRBV2
D: TRBD2
size: .
CDR3: CVSSETSGGAGELFF
DNA: TGTGTCAGCAGTGAGACTAGCGGGGGGGCCGGGGAGCTGTTTTTT

J: TRBJ2-5
V: TRBV7-9
D: TRBD2
size: .
CDR3: CASSPAGTRKETQYF
DNA: TGTGCCAGCAGCCCAGCCGGGACTAGGAAAGAGACCCAGTACTTC

J: TRBJ1-4
V: TRBV5-1
D: TRBD1
size: .
CDR3: CASRQGKTNEKLFF
DNA: TGCGCCAGCCGACAGGGGAAAACTAATGAAAAACTGTTTTTT

J: TRBJ1-4
V: TRBV10-3
D: .
size: .
CDR3: CAISERATNEKLFF
DNA: TGTGCCATCAGTGAGCGTGCAACTAATGAAAAACTGTTTTTT

J: TRBJ2-1
V: TRBV18
D: TRBD2
size: .
CDR3: CASSPSGTSGSYVEQFF
DNA: TGTGCCAGCTCACCCTCCGGGACTAGCGGGTCTTATGTTGAGCAGTTCTTC

J: TRBJ1-1
V: TRBV2
D: TRBD1
size: .
CDR3: CASRLDPGQGNTEAFF
DNA: TGTGCCAGCAGACTGGACCCGGGACAGGGGAACACTGAAGCTTTCTTT

J: TRBJ2-2
V: TRBV10-3
D: .
size: .
CDR3: CAISEKGDTGELFF
DNA: TGTGCCATCAGTGAAAAGGGAGACACCGGGGAGCTGTTTTTT

J: TRBJ1-1
V: TRBV5-6
D: .
size: .
CDR3: CASSLAWVGNTEAFF
DNA: TGTGCCAGCAGCTTGGCCTGGGTAGGTAACACTGAAGCTTTCTTT

J: TRBJ2-3
V: TRBV28
D: .
size: .
CDR3: CASSSQDRTDTQYF
DNA: TGTGCCAGCAGTTCTCAGGATCGCACAGATACGCAGTATTTT

J: TRBJ2-5
V: TRBV19
D: TRBD1
size: .
CDR3: CASRDPGQGRETQYF
DNA: TGTGCCAGCCGGGACCCAGGACAGGGGAGAGAGACCCAGTACTTC

J: TRBJ2-7
V: TRBV2
D: .
size: .
CDR3: CASSERWGQIYEQYF
DNA: TGTGCCAGCAGTGAACGGTGGGGACAAATATACGAGCAGTACTTC

J: TRBJ2-7
V: TRBV5-1
D: .
size: .
CDR3: CASSLGQYEQYF
DNA: TGCGCCAGCAGCTTGGGTCAGTACGAGCAGTACTTC

J: TRBJ1-6
V: TRBV18
D: TRBD1
size: .
CDR3: CASSALPGQGDSPLHF
DNA: TGTGCCAGCTCAGCATTACCGGGACAGGGTGATTCACCCCTCCACTTT

J: TRBJ2-1
V: TRBV7-2
D: .
size: .
CDR3: CASSLGVASEQFF
DNA: TGTGCCAGCAGCTTAGGGGTAGCGAGTGAGCAGTTCTTC

J: TRBJ1-4
V: TRBV5-1
D: .
size: .
CDR3: CASSSVRGEKLFF
DNA: TGCGCCAGCAGTAGCGTCCGGGGTGAAAAACTGTTTTTT

J: TRBJ2-7
V: TRBV12-5
D: .
size: once
CDR3: CASGPDRDAYEQYF
DNA: TGTGCTAGTGGCCCGGACAGAGATGCCTACGAGCAGTACTTC

J: TRBJ1-5
V: TRBV2
D: .
size: .
CDR3: CASRMGEISNQPQHF
DNA: TGTGCCAGCAGAATGGGGGAAATTAGCAATCAGCCCCAGCATTTT

J: TRBJ2-2
V: TRBV5-4
D: .
size: .
CDR3: CASSLGPARGELFF
DNA: TGTGCCAGCAGCTTGGGGCCCGCTCGGGGGGAGCTGTTTTTT

J: TRBJ1-3
V: TRBV28
D: TRBD1
size: .
CDR3: CASKGFRTGTGNTIYF
DNA: TGTGCCAGCAAAGGTTTTAGGACAGGGACTGGAAACACCATATATTTT

J: TRBJ1-3
V: TRBV7-9
D: .
size: .
CDR3: CASSLLGNTIYF
DNA: TGTGCCAGCAGCTTATTGGGAAACACCATATATTTT